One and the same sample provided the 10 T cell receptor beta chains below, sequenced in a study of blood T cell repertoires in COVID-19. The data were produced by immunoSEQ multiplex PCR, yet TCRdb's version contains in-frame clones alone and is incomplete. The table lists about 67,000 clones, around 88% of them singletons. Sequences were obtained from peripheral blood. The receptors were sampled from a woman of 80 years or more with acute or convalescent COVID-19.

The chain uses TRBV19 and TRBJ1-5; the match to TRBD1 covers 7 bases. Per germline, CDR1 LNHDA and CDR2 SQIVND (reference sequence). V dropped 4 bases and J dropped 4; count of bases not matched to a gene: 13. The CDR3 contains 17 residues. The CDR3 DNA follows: TGTGCCAGTAGTACACCCAGGGGGTCCCCACAAAATCAGCCCCAGCATTTT. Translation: CASSTPRGSPQNQPQHF.

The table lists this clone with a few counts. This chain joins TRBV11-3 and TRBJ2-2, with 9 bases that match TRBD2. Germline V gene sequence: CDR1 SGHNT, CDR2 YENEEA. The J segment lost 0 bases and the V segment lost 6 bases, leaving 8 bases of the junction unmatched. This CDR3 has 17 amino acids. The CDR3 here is CASSSGTSTSNTGELFF. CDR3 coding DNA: TGTGCCAGCAGTTCCGGGACTAGCACATCGAACACCGGGGAGCTGTTTTTT.

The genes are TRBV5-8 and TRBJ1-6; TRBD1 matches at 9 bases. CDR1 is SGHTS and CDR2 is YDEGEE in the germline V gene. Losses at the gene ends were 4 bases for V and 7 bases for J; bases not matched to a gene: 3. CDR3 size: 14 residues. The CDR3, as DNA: TGTGCCAGCAGCCACAGGGGGCGGAATTCACCCCTCCACTTT. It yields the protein CASSHRGRNSPLHF.

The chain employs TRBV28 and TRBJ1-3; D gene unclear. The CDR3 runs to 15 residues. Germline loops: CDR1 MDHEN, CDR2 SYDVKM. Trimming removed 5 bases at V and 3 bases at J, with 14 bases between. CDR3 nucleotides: TGTGCCAGCAGTCTTTCCCGTGTCGGTGGAAACACCATATATTTT. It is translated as CASSLSRVGGNTIYF.

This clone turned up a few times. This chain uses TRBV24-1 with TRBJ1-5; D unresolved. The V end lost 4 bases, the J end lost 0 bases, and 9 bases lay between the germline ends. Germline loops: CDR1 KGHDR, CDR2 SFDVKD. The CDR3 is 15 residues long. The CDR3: CATSEGSSSNQPQHF. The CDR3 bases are TGTGCCACCAGTGAGGGGAGTTCTAGCAATCAGCCCCAGCATTTT.

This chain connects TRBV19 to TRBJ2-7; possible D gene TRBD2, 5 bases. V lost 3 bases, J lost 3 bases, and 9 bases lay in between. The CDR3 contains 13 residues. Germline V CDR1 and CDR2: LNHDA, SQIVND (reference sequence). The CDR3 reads CASSIRGGYEQYF. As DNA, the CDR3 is TGTGCCAGTAGTATCAGAGGAGGCTACGAGCAGTACTTC.

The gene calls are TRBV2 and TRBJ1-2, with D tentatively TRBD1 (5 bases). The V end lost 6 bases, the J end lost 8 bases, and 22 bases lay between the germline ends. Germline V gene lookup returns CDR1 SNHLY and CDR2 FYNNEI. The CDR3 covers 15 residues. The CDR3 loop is CASSPGQGLYAGYTF. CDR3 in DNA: TGTGCCAGCAGCCCCGGGCAGGGACTGTATGCCGGCTACACCTTC. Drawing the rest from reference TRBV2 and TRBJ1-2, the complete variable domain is EPEVTQTPSHQVTQMGQEVILRCVPISNHLYFYWYRQILGQKVEFLVSFYNNEISEKSEIFDDQFSVERPDGSNFTLKIRSTKLEDSAMYFCASSPGQGLYAGYTFGSGTRLTVV.

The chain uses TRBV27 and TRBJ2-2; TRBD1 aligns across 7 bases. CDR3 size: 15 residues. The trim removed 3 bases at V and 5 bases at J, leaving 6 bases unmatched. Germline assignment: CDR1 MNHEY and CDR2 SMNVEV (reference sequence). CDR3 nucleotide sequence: TGTGCCAGCAGTTTTAGGGGGCAGGGGACCGGGGAGCTGTTTTTT. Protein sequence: CASSFRGQGTGELFF.

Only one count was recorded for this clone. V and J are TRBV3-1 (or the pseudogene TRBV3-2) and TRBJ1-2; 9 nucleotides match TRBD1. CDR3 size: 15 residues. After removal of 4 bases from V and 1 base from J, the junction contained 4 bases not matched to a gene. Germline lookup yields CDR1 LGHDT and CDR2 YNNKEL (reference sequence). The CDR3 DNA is TGTGCCAGCAGCCGGGCGGGACAGGGTAACTATGGCTACACCTTC. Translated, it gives CASSRAGQGNYGYTF.

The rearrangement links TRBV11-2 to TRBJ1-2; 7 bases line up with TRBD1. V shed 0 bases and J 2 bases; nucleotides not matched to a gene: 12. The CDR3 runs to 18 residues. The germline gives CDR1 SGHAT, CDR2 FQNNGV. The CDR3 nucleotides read TGTGCCAGCAGCTTAGATCTCACCGCCAGGGGGGACAACTATGGCTACACCTTC. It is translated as CASSLDLTARGDNYGYTF.